This TCR beta chain was observed in a study of blood T cell repertoires in COVID-19. As for the study in general: PBMCs, B-cell-depleted T cells, or T cells were the source of the cDNA or gDNA that made up the material.

Germline CDR1 is MNHNS and CDR2 is SASEGT. V shed 3 bases and J 4 bases; nucleotides not matched to a gene: 9. CDR3 size: 16 residues. How the authors handled the data: It was from reference gene primer amplification that nucleated cell counts were estimated. Sequencing was performed with immunoSEQ multiplex PCR; in TCRdb, only in-frame clones are kept and a portion is missing. That table supplies the V and J calls and clone size; D and trimming were determined from the DNA. This sample has about 49,000 clones, with approximately 87% found just once. Patients at the Seattle site were enrolled during active infection and followed longitudinally.

The source of this sequence is an elderly woman with COVID-19, enrolled during active disease. The material sequenced was peripheral blood. The chain carries TRBV6-1 and TRBJ1-5; 7 bases map to TRBD1. The CDR3 region is CASSDIQGVFNQPQHF. CDR3 nucleotide sequence: TGTGCCAGCAGTGACATTCAGGGGGTATTTAATCAGCCCCAGCATTTT.